This is a list of T cell receptor beta chains from one sample in a study of T cell responses to AZD1222 COVID-19 vaccine. Here immunoSEQ multiplex PCR was the method, and the copy in TCRdb shows in-frame clones only, minus some. The sample has fewer than 90,000 clones; approximately 86% are singletons. Material: peripheral blood, obtained on day 0 of AZD1222 vaccination. The source is an adult in good health. The CDR3 runs from the conserved cysteine through the conserved F or W. The order of the fields is D gene, clone size, V gene, J gene, CDR3 protein, CDR3 DNA. D genes are given only for firm matches. Clone size is not always given. Where it is, it says once, few, many or a class for expanded clones.

-	-	TRBV24-1	TRBJ1-2	CATSRGSGYGYTF	TGTGCCACCAGTCGAGGGTCGGGCTATGGCTACACCTTC
-	few	TRBV28	TRBJ1-5	CASTLTQGTYQPQHF	TGTGCCAGCACTCTTACCCAGGGGACCTATCAGCCCCAGCATTTT
TRBD2	-	TRBV7-2	TRBJ2-1	CASSSGRLAGTYNEQFF	TGTGCCAGCAGCTCAGGAAGACTAGCGGGGACCTACAATGAGCAGTTCTTC
-	-	TRBV11-3	TRBJ2-2	CASSLDTLQGAGELFF	TGTGCCAGCAGCTTAGATACTCTTCAGGGAGCCGGGGAGCTGTTTTTT
TRBD1	-	TRBV12-3/TRBV12-4	TRBJ1-6	CASSLTGDSPLHF	TGTGCCAGCAGTTTGACAGGGGATTCACCCCTCCACTTT
-	-	TRBV28	TRBJ1-1	CASSGWTEAFF	TGTGCCAGCAGTGGTTGGACTGAAGCTTTCTTT
-	-	TRBV18	TRBJ1-5	CASSPDRGNQPQHF	TGTGCCAGCTCACCGGATAGGGGGAATCAGCCCCAGCATTTT
TRBD1	-	TRBV14	TRBJ1-4	CASSENRDRGMANEKLFF	TGTGCCAGCAGCGAGAACCGGGACAGGGGAATGGCGAATGAAAAACTGTTTTTT
TRBD1	-	TRBV5-1	TRBJ2-2	CASSLVGQGTGELFF	TGCGCCAGCAGCTTGGTGGGACAGGGTACCGGGGAGCTGTTTTTT
-	-	TRBV4-1	TRBJ1-5	CASSQDGVTPNQPQHF	TGCGCCAGCAGCCAAGACGGGGTTACCCCCAATCAGCCCCAGCATTTT
TRBD1	once	TRBV12-5	TRBJ2-5	CASGLGISGTGETQYF	TGTGCTAGTGGTTTGGGTATATCCGGGACAGGAGAGACCCAGTACTTC
-	-	TRBV28	TRBJ2-1	CATSLVQGRNEQFF	TGTGCCACCAGTTTAGTCCAGGGGAGGAATGAGCAGTTCTTC
TRBD2	-	TRBV19	TRBJ2-3	CASSKLAVSTDTQYF	TGTGCCAGTAGTAAACTAGCGGTGAGCACAGATACGCAGTATTTT
TRBD1	-	TRBV5-5	TRBJ1-2	CASSLEGTGRNYGYTF	TGTGCCAGCAGCTTGGAGGGGACAGGGAGGAACTATGGCTACACCTTC
TRBD1	-	TRBV7-6	TRBJ2-2	CASSLRQGNTGELFF	TGTGCCAGCAGCTTAAGACAGGGGAACACCGGGGAGCTGTTTTTT
TRBD1	-	TRBV6-1	TRBJ1-6	CASSEVGAGGSPLHF	TGTGCCAGCAGTGAAGTAGGGGCAGGGGGATCACCCCTCCACTTT
TRBD1	-	TRBV5-4	TRBJ1-5	CASSVDRGPNQPQHF	TGTGCCAGCAGCGTCGACAGGGGGCCCAATCAGCCCCAGCATTTT
TRBD1	-	TRBV11-2	TRBJ2-1	CASSRDRGNNEQFF	TGTGCCAGCAGCCGGGACAGGGGGAACAATGAGCAGTTCTTC
-	-	TRBV2	TRBJ1-1	CASSGGSGAFF	TGTGCCAGCAGTGGGGGAAGCGGGGCTTTCTTT
-	-	TRBV12-5	TRBJ2-5	CDGHLQETQYF	TGTGATGGACACCTACAAGAGACCCAGTACTTC
-	-	TRBV28	TRBJ1-1	CASSFLRGRTEAFF	TGTGCCAGCAGTTTCCTGAGGGGTCGGACTGAAGCTTTCTTT
-	-	TRBV10-1	TRBJ2-2	CASSASANALSTGELFF	TGCGCCAGCAGTGCTAGCGCTAACGCCTTAAGCACCGGGGAGCTGTTTTTT
TRBD1	-	TRBV29-1	TRBJ2-7	CSVETGAWDEQYF	TGCAGCGTAGAGACAGGGGCGTGGGACGAGCAGTACTTC
-	-	TRBV6-5	TRBJ1-5	CASSSDRRRNQPQHF	TGTGCCAGCAGCTCGGACAGAAGGCGCAATCAGCCCCAGCATTTT
-	-	TRBV7-3	TRBJ1-1	CASSSQMNTEAFF	TGTGCCAGCAGCTCTCAAATGAACACTGAAGCTTTCTTT
TRBD2	few	TRBV23-1	TRBJ2-5	CASSQPSGWQETQYF	TGCGCCAGCAGTCAACCTAGCGGGTGGCAAGAGACCCAGTACTTC
-	-	TRBV7-2	TRBJ1-3	CASSYSGNTIYF	TGTGCCAGCTCATACTCTGGAAACACCATATATTTT
TRBD2	-	TRBV5-1	TRBJ2-1	CASNSGDRTHEQFF	TGCGCCAGCAATAGCGGGGATCGTACCCATGAGCAGTTCTTC
-	-	TRBV19	TRBJ2-2	CASSIEADGRELFF	TGTGCCAGTAGTATAGAAGCAGACGGCCGGGAGCTGTTTTTT
TRBD2	-	TRBV6-5	TRBJ2-1	CASRPLAGDHNEQFF	TGTGCCAGTCGGCCACTAGCGGGAGACCACAATGAGCAGTTCTTC
-	-	TRBV7-2	TRBJ2-2	CASSPPVGGEDTGELFF	TGTGCCAGCAGCCCCCCCGTGGGGGGAGAGGACACCGGGGAGCTGTTTTTT
-	-	TRBV19	TRBJ1-2	CASSMYRDEFGGYTF	TGTGCCAGTAGTATGTACAGGGACGAATTTGGGGGCTACACCTTC
TRBD1	-	TRBV28	TRBJ2-7	CASGQGQLYEQYF	TGTGCCAGCGGACAGGGACAACTCTACGAGCAGTACTTC
-	-	TRBV2	TRBJ2-7	CASSGGTAPYEQYF	TGTGCCAGCAGTGGGGGGACGGCTCCCTACGAGCAGTACTTC
-	-	TRBV5-6	TRBJ1-5	CASSLGGLNQPQHF	TGTGCCAGCAGCCTCGGAGGTCTCAATCAGCCCCAGCATTTT
-	-	TRBV7-2	TRBJ1-1	CASSLMGGNTEAFF	TGTGCCAGCAGCTTAATGGGGGGGAACACTGAAGCTTTCTTT
TRBD1	-	TRBV2	TRBJ2-5	CASSGLTGPGYF	TGTGCCAGCAGTGGCTTGACAGGGCCTGGGTACTTC
TRBD1	-	TRBV6-5	TRBJ2-5	CASSNSGTGVAETQYF	TGTGCCAGCAGTAACTCCGGGACAGGGGTTGCAGAGACCCAGTACTTC
-	-	TRBV7-9	TRBJ2-7	CASSPTGKDRPEQYF	TGTGCCAGCAGCCCAACAGGGAAGGATCGGCCCGAGCAGTACTTC
-	once	TRBV29-1	TRBJ2-3	CSVERGSNTDTQYF	TGCAGCGTCGAAAGGGGGTCAAACACAGATACGCAGTATTTT
-	-	TRBV5-1	TRBJ1-3	CASSLESSGNTIYF	TGCGCCAGCAGCTTGGAGAGCTCTGGAAACACCATATATTTT
TRBD1	once	TRBV10-3	TRBJ2-5	CAISRDRALSGETQYF	TGTGCCATCAGTCGGGACAGGGCCCTCTCGGGAGAGACCCAGTACTTC
-	-	TRBV7-8	TRBJ1-1	CASSLGAANTEAFF	TGTGCCAGCAGCTTAGGAGCAGCAAACACTGAAGCTTTCTTT
-	-	TRBV9	TRBJ1-6	CASSPRQNNSPLHF	TGTGCCAGCAGCCCCCGACAGAATAATTCACCCCTCCACTTT
-	-	TRBV4-2	TRBJ1-3	CASSHSQGSGNTIYF	TGTGCCAGCAGCCACTCTCAGGGATCTGGAAACACCATATATTTT
TRBD1	few	TRBV7-3	TRBJ1-6	CASSPGTAYNSPLHF	TGTGCCAGCAGCCCCGGGACAGCTTATAATTCACCCCTCCACTTT
TRBD1	once	TRBV18	TRBJ1-3	CASSPTSTGTGNTIYF	TGTGCCAGCTCACCCACCTCGACAGGGACTGGAAACACCATATATTTT
-	-	TRBV19	TRBJ2-3	CASKVAATDTQYF	TGTGCCAGTAAGGTAGCGGCCACAGATACGCAGTATTTT
-	-	TRBV28	TRBJ1-5	CASSFRGGDTQPQHF	TGTGCCAGCAGTTTCCGAGGGGGGGACACTCAGCCCCAGCATTTT
-	-	TRBV9	TRBJ1-6	CASSVGLYNSPLHF	TGTGCCAGCAGCGTAGGTCTCTATAATTCACCCCTCCACTTT
-	-	TRBV5-1	TRBJ2-3	CASSLDIPTDTQYF	TGCGCCAGCAGCTTGGATATTCCCACAGATACGCAGTATTTT
-	once	TRBV6-6	TRBJ2-1	CASSTVDEQFF	TGTGCCAGCAGTACAGTAGATGAGCAGTTCTTC
-	-	TRBV19	TRBJ2-7	CASSPRPYEQYF	TGTGCCAGTAGTCCCCGGCCCTACGAGCAGTACTTC
-	-	TRBV12-3/TRBV12-4	TRBJ2-1	CASSLIAGREFF	TGTGCCAGCAGTTTAATAGCAGGGCGAGAGTTCTTC
-	-	TRBV7-8	TRBJ1-5	CASSFARESGGSNQPQHF	TGTGCCAGCAGCTTTGCCAGGGAATCGGGAGGGTCCAATCAGCCCCAGCATTTT
TRBD1	-	TRBV9	TRBJ1-5	CASSPTGGAGGSNQPQHF	TGTGCCAGCAGCCCGACAGGGGGAGCTGGGGGTAGCAATCAGCCCCAGCATTTT
TRBD1	-	TRBV5-1	TRBJ1-6	CASSRDRAGSPLHF	TGCGCCAGCAGTCGGGACAGGGCTGGATCACCCCTCCACTTT
TRBD1	-	TRBV6-2/TRBV6-3	TRBJ2-7	CASSYVAGGREQYF	TGTGCCAGCAGTTACGTGGCAGGGGGCCGGGAGCAGTACTTC
-	-	TRBV6-6	TRBJ1-1	CASSPSFLGLTALDTEAFF	TGTGCCAGCAGTCCGAGCTTTTTGGGACTGACGGCCCTGGACACTGAAGCTTTCTTT
-	-	TRBV11-3	TRBJ2-7	CASSLGSLYEQYF	TGTGCCAGCAGCCTAGGCTCCCTCTACGAGCAGTACTTC